Following are 5 T cell receptor beta chains from one sample sequenced in a study of blood T cells in healthy people across ages. The second PCR ran about 6 to 12 cycles with a sample-barcoded 5' primer and J-beta primers. One entry per CDR3 protein results from TCRdb running MiXCR on the 5' RACE reads. The sample gives around 1,500,000 distinct CDR3 sequences, approximately 30% of which show up once; more than 6% is in the top ten. Sample: blood. These receptors were collected from a woman under 40 in good health.

This clonotype has more than one count but fewer than ten. This chain's CDR3 is CASSTQAGIQETQYF. CDR3 in DNA: TGTGCCAGCAGCACACAAGCGGGGATCCAAGAGACCCAGTACTTC. The rearrangement uses TRBV12-3 or TRBV12-4 and TRBJ2-5, with 7 bases aligning to TRBD2. The V segment lost 6 bases and the J segment 1 base; nucleotides outside the gene matches: 8. CDR3 length: 15 amino acids.

With respect to this clonotype: At one end the junction does not follow the germline gene, possibly because of a read error. This chain links TRBV12-3 or TRBV12-4 with TRBJ2-1, with a tentative D call TRBD2 (6 bases). CDR3 size: 13 residues. The CDR3 DNA sequence: TGTACCAGCACTATCGGGGGTCATAGTGAGCAGTTCTTC. It codes for CTSTIGGHSEQFF.

Worth noting for this clonotype: One junction end disagrees with the germline gene, perhaps due to a read error. The rearrangement links TRBV12-3 or TRBV12-4 to TRBJ1-2, with 7 bases aligning to TRBD1. CDR3 length: 13 amino acids. CDR3 in DNA: TGTGCCAGCAGACACAGGGGACCCTATGGCGACACCTTC. The encoded protein is CASRHRGPYGDTF.

This clonotype was detected many times. The genes are TRBV6-2 or TRBV6-3 and TRBJ1-5; 7 nucleotides agree with TRBD1. Germline lookup yields CDR1 MNHEY and CDR2 SVGEGT. This CDR3 has 13 amino acids. Trimming took 6 bases from V and 12 from J; bases not matched to a gene: 11. This chain's CDR3 is CASRRNRGEHQHF. DNA for the CDR3: TGTGCCAGCAGACGAAACAGGGGTGAGCACCAGCATTTT.

This clonotype was observed once. J is TRBJ1-5 and V is TRBV2, with TRBD1 as a possible D gene (6 bases). CDR3 size: 15 residues. V dropped 3 bases and J dropped 4 bases, with 13 bases sitting between them. The V gene's germline CDR1 is SNHLY and CDR2 FYNNEI. The CDR3 here is CASSDVPDRNQPQHF. Written as DNA, the CDR3 is TGTGCCAGCAGTGATGTTCCGGACAGAAATCAGCCCCAGCATTTT.